The next 21 T cell receptor beta chains were all read from a single sample in a study of metastatic and nonmetastatic thyroid tumors. Ahead of thyroid surgery, no patient had received treatment of any kind. TCRdb reanalyzed the PCR reads via MiXCR. The sample includes tens of thousands of clones, roughly an eighth seen only once; the top ten take 14%. The sequencing sample was made of blood. The receptors were gathered from a female donor with papillary thyroid cancer or a benign thyroid nodule (not recorded which). Some clones in this sample may be carry-over from other donors' samples.

This clone was detected ten times or more. The chain joins TRBV5-1 to TRBJ2-7, with D possibly matching TRBD1 (5 bases). In germline, CDR1 is SGHRS, CDR2 YFSETQ. Trimming removed 4 bases at V and 2 bases at J, with 10 bases between. The CDR3 contains 13 residues. The CDR3: CASSGATTYEQYF. The DNA for the CDR3 is TGCGCCAGCAGCGGGGCGACCACCTACGAGCAGTACTTC.

This clone was seen ten or more times. The V call is TRBV28, the J call TRBJ1-5, with D unclear. Trimming pared 5 bases from V and 5 bases from J, leaving 16 bases between. CDR3 size: 15 residues. The germline CDR1 and CDR2 sequences are MDHEN and SYDVKM. The CDR3 reads CASSLTSWLDQPQHF. In nucleotides, the CDR3 is TGTGCCAGCAGTCTCACAAGTTGGCTAGATCAGCCCCAGCATTTT.

Points on this clone: A much larger clone is a single base away; this may be a read error. The chain employs TRBV20-1 and TRBJ1-4; D gene ambiguous. Germline V CDR1 and CDR2: DFQATT, SNEGSKA (reference sequence). CDR3 length: 12 amino acids. This CDR3 reads CSASRAGERLFF. DNA of the CDR3: TGCAGTGCTAGCCGGGCCGGGGAAAGACTGTTTTTT.

This clone showed up many times. The V and J genes are TRBV9 and TRBJ1-2; D is undetermined. The CDR3 runs 13 residues. Germline values: CDR1 SGDLS, CDR2 YYNGEE. With 4 bases removed from V and 2 bases from J, the gap between germline ends came to 9 bases. CDR3 loop: CASSPQSNYGYTF. In DNA form, the CDR3 reads TGTGCCAGCAGCCCTCAATCCAACTATGGCTACACCTTC.

Ten or more counts support this clone. The J gene is TRBJ1-1, the V gene TRBV29-1; no clear D. The CDR3 length is 13 residues. V dropped 5 bases and J dropped 0 bases, with 10 bases sitting between them. The germline V gene has CDR1 SQVTM and CDR2 ANQGSEA. The CDR3 nucleotides are TGCAGCGTTCGGGTGAACATGAACACTGAAGCTTTCTTT. Translated, it gives CSVRVNMNTEAFF.

Ten or more counts support this clone. V gene TRBV20-1 combines with J gene TRBJ2-1, with 10 nucleotides matching TRBD2. The length of the CDR3 is 15 residues. V trimming: 3 bases; J trimming: 3 bases; junction bases outside the gene matches: 5. CDR1 and CDR2 (germline): DFQATT, SNEGSKA (reference sequence). The CDR3 nucleotides are TGCAGTGCTAGTCCCCTAGCGGGAGTCTACAATGAGCAGTTCTTC. Residues: CSASPLAGVYNEQFF.

This clone was seen at least ten times. The chain combines TRBV6-1 with TRBJ2-1, with TRBD1 matching over 12 bases. V trimming: 6 bases; J trimming: 12 bases; junction bases outside the gene matches: 12. Per the germline V gene, CDR1 is MNHNS and CDR2 is SASEGT. The CDR3 runs 15 residues. CDR3 nucleotide sequence: TGTGCCAGCAGACAGGGACAGGGGGCTGGTCCCGTGCAGTTCTTC. Its translation: CASRQGQGAGPVQFF.

The table lists this clone with a few counts. In DNA, the CDR3 is TGTGCCACTGCGACAGGGGGCTATGGCTACACCTTC. Its protein is CATATGGYGYTF. The V gene is TRBV27, the J gene TRBJ1-2; 9 nucleotides align to TRBD1. CDR1 and CDR2 (germline): MNHEY, SMNVEV (reference sequence). The CDR3 consists of 12 residues. J gave up 4 bases and V 10 bases, and 4 bases lay outside the gene matches.

This clone has a count of ten or more. This chain uses TRBV6-1 with TRBJ2-7; TRBD1 matches at 9 bases. With V trimmed by 0 bases and J by 1 base, 4 bases remained unmatched. This CDR3 has 16 amino acids. Germline CDR1 MNHNS, CDR2 SASEGT. CDR3 nucleotide sequence: TGTGCCAGCAGTGAAGCGGTCGGGACAGGGTCCTACGAGCAGTACTTC. Translated, it gives CASSEAVGTGSYEQYF.

In this sample, this clone turned up many times. The V gene is TRBV28, the J gene TRBJ2-1; 11 bases match TRBD2. Germline assignment: CDR1 MDHEN and CDR2 SYDVKM. This CDR3 contains 16 residues. After removal of 5 bases from V and 3 bases from J, the junction contained 6 bases not matched to a gene. The CDR3 reads CASSGGLAERYNEQFF. The CDR3 DNA is TGTGCCAGCAGTGGGGGACTAGCGGAGCGCTACAATGAGCAGTTCTTC.

CDR3 DNA sequence: TGCGCCAGCAGCCCCGGACTAGTGGGACCCTCGAGGACCCGGGAGCTGTTTTTT. This sequence encodes CASSPGLVGPSRTRELFF. The gene calls are TRBV5-1 and TRBJ2-2; 7 nucleotides line up with TRBD2. The CDR3 has 18 residues. The trim removed 4 bases at V and 9 bases at J, leaving 21 bases unmatched. Germline V gene lookup returns CDR1 SGHRS and CDR2 YFSETQ. The whole variable domain, remainder taken from reference TRBV5-1 and TRBJ2-2, is KAGVTQTPRYLIKTRGQQVTLSCSPISGHRSVSWYQQTPGQGLQFLFEYFSETQRNKGNFPGRFSGRQFSNSRSEMNVSTLELGDSALYLCASSPGLVGPSRTRELFFGEGSRLTVL.

This clone appeared many times. The chain has TRBV4-1 and TRBJ2-7; D not certain. From germline, CDR1 is MGHRA and CDR2 YSYEKL. The CDR3 is 13 amino acids. Trimming removed 1 base at V and 3 bases at J, with 7 bases between. Here the CDR3 reads CASSQVSSYEQYF. The CDR3 DNA is TGCGCCAGCAGCCAAGTAAGTAGCTACGAGCAGTACTTC.

This clone has at least ten counts. This chain joins TRBV6-6 and TRBJ2-4; 11 nucleotides match TRBD2. From germline, CDR1 is MNHNY and CDR2 SVGAGI (reference sequence). The junction had 15 bases not matched to a gene; V was cut back by 2 bases and J by 0 bases. The CDR3 runs to 21 residues. CDR3 sequence (DNA): TGTGCCAGCAGTTACGGTCTAGCGGGGGGCACGCTAATCCTAGCCAAAAACATTCAGTACTTC. Protein: CASSYGLAGGTLILAKNIQYF.

The V gene is TRBV2, the J gene TRBJ2-3, with 8 bases fitting TRBD2. Germline CDR1 SNHLY, CDR2 FYNNEI. The CDR3 loop spans 16 amino acids. V lost 1 base, J lost 1 base, and 4 bases stayed unmatched. The CDR3 protein is CASSEGGRIGTDTQYF. The CDR3 DNA reads TGTGCCAGCAGTGAAGGCGGGAGGATCGGCACAGATACGCAGTATTTT.

Note on this clone: Since the CDR3 does not end with the conserved phenylalanine or tryptophan, this likely comes from a read error. This chain uses TRBV20-1 with TRBJ1-1, with 7 bases that match TRBD1. In germline, CDR1 is DFQATT, CDR2 SNEGSKA (reference sequence). V gave up 7 bases and J gave up 6 bases; unmatched junction bases: 8. The CDR3 has 12 amino acids. The CDR3 nucleotides read TGCAGTGAAAGCAGGGGGGACCCTGAAGCTTTCCTT. This translates into CSESRGDPEAFL.

This clone was found many times. The genes are TRBV9 and TRBJ1-5; D may be TRBD1 (6 bases). Germline V gene lookup returns CDR1 SGDLS and CDR2 YYNGEE. The CDR3 has 15 residues. Trimming shortened V by 4 bases and J by 4 bases, and 15 bases separated the two germline ends. The CDR3 region is CASSPDLGANQPQHF. CDR3 bases: TGTGCCAGCAGCCCCGATCTGGGGGCGAATCAGCCCCAGCATTTT.

This clone showed up many times. The chain has TRBV6-4 and TRBJ2-2; TRBD1 agrees at 9 bases. The junction had 4 bases not matched to a gene; V was cut back by 0 bases and J by 5 bases. Germline loops: CDR1 MRHNA, CDR2 SNTAGT. The CDR3 loop spans 16 amino acids. CDR3: CASSDSRDRVTGELFF. CDR3 in DNA: TGTGCCAGCAGTGACTCCCGGGACAGGGTTACCGGGGAGCTGTTTTTT.

This chain connects TRBV30 to TRBJ1-2; D may be TRBD1 (5 bases). Germline V lookup: CDR1 GTSNPN, CDR2 SVGIG (reference sequence). CDR3 size: 14 residues. V lost 1 base, J lost 2 bases, and 11 bases lay in between. The CDR3 sequence is CAWSGPTANYGYTF. CDR3 nucleotide sequence: TGTGCCTGGAGTGGACCGACAGCAAACTATGGCTACACCTTC.

This clone was detected many times. The chain links TRBV18 to TRBJ2-5, with D hard to call. The CDR3 extends over 8 amino acids. Germline lookup yields CDR1 KGHSH and CDR2 LQKENI. V lost 1 base to trimming and J lost 12 bases, with 0 bases between them. In DNA form, the CDR3 reads TGTGCCAGCTCACCACAGTACTTC. Its protein is CASSPQYF.

In its sample, this clone was seen many times. J is TRBJ2-7 and V is TRBV28; TRBD1 or TRBD2 may be the D gene (5 bases each). Germline CDR1 MDHEN, CDR2 SYDVKM. Trimming stripped 2 bases from V and 6 bases from J, with 17 bases between. This CDR3 has 15 residues. The CDR3 sequence: CASSLRPRGIREQYF. CDR3 DNA sequence: TGTGCCAGCAGTTTACGCCCCCGGGGCATCCGCGAGCAGTACTTC.

This clone was detected many times. This sequence joins TRBV20-1 and TRBJ2-5; TRBD2 matches 8 bases. J was trimmed by 2 bases and V by 5 bases; bases with no gene match: 7. Germline CDR1 reads DFQATT; CDR2 reads SNEGSKA (reference sequence). The length of the CDR3 is 14 residues. CDR3 in DNA: TGCAGTGCTCCGAGCGGGAGCCTGCAAGAGACCCAGTACTTC. This sequence encodes CSAPSGSLQETQYF.